A single sample gave rise to the 21 T cell receptor beta chains below, sequenced in a study of CD8 T cells in ankylosing spondylitis. TCRdb itself ran the 5' RACE reads through MiXCR, one entry per CDR3 protein. Here the sample spans hundreds of thousands of distinct CDR3 sequences, under 35% being singletons. Sequenced input: blood, either unsorted or a sorted T cell fraction (not recorded which). These receptors were obtained from a male donor with ankylosing spondylitis or in good health (not recorded which).

This clonotype was seen a few times. V is TRBV9 and J is TRBJ1-1, with 7 positions matching TRBD1. The ends lost 0 bases at V and 4 bases at J; junction bases unmatched: 3. The germline CDR1 and CDR2 sequences are SGDLS and YYNGEE. This CDR3 has 14 residues. The CDR3: CASSVAPGGTEAFF. CDR3 DNA sequence: TGTGCCAGCAGCGTAGCCCCAGGGGGCACTGAAGCTTTCTTT.

This clonotype was detected only a few times. The V gene is TRBV20-1, the J gene TRBJ2-3, with 10 bases that match TRBD2. The germline V gene encodes CDR1 DFQATT and CDR2 SNEGSKA (reference sequence). This CDR3 is 17 amino acids long. The V and J ends lost 6 bases and 6 bases, in that order; junction bases with no gene match: 18. The CDR3 region has the DNA TGCAGTGCCTATCATTCTAGCGGGAGATCTAGGGGGGATACGCAGTATTTT. Protein product: CSAYHSSGRSRGDTQYF.

The gene calls are TRBV5-1 and TRBJ1-1, with D maybe TRBD1 (6 bases). Germline V gene sequence: CDR1 SGHRS, CDR2 YFSETQ. The CDR3 length is 15 residues. V shed 1 base and J shed 2 bases, with 12 bases lying between them. The CDR3: CASSLLGGPNTEAFF. CDR3 DNA sequence: TGCGCCAGCAGCTTGTTGGGGGGCCCCAACACTGAAGCTTTCTTT.

The V gene is TRBV5-5, the J gene TRBJ2-5, with D unresolved. With 3 bases removed from V and 5 bases from J, the gap between germline ends came to 11 bases. Germline V gene data show CDR1 as SGHKS and CDR2 as YYEKEE (reference sequence). CDR3 size: 13 residues. Here the CDR3 DNA reads TGTGCCAGCAGCTCTGGCGGAGCGGAGACCCAGTACTTC. It encodes CASSSGGAETQYF.

This chain connects TRBV7-2 to TRBJ2-1; D might be TRBD1 (6 bases). Deletions cut 6 bases from V and 4 bases from J, with 13 bases between. From germline, CDR1 is SGHTA and CDR2 FQGNSA. CDR3 size: 14 residues. The CDR3 is CASRGRGGYNEQFF. CDR3 in DNA: TGTGCCAGCAGGGGACGAGGGGGTTACAATGAGCAGTTCTTC.

The gene calls are TRBV11-2 and TRBJ1-2; 8 nucleotides match TRBD1. The junction had 8 bases not matched to a gene; V was cut back by 5 bases and J by 6 bases. Per the germline V gene, CDR1 is SGHAT and CDR2 is FQNNGV. This CDR3 has 14 amino acids. CDR3 nucleotides: TGTGCCAGCAGCCCCAGGACAGGGCTGCATGGCTACACCTTC. Its translation: CASSPRTGLHGYTF.

The genes are TRBV20-1 and TRBJ1-5, with a tentative D call TRBD1 (5 bases). In germline, CDR1 is DFQATT, CDR2 SNEGSKA (reference sequence). CDR3 length: 16 amino acids. V lost 0 bases, J lost 2 bases, and 14 bases lay in between. The CDR3 DNA sequence: TGCAGTGCTAGAGATTCGACGCGGGGGGGCAATCAGCCCCAGCATTTT. Residues: CSARDSTRGGNQPQHF.

This clonotype was detected only a few times. The V and J genes are TRBV25-1 and TRBJ1-2; D gene unclear. The CDR3 has 12 residues. V was trimmed by 3 bases and J by 4 bases, leaving 6 bases between them. CDR1 is MGHDK and CDR2 is SYGVNS in the germline V gene. The CDR3 nucleotides read TGTGCCAGCAGTGAGGGCGCCTATGGCTACACCTTC. Translation gives CASSEGAYGYTF.

The chain uses TRBV20-1 and TRBJ1-2, with 7 positions matching TRBD1. Germline V CDR1 and CDR2: DFQATT, SNEGSKA (reference sequence). V gave up 4 bases and J gave up 4 bases; unmatched junction bases: 12. This CDR3 comprises 15 residues. CDR3 bases: TGCAGTGCTACATCCGGACAGGCGCCTTCCTATGGCTACACCTTC. Protein: CSATSGQAPSYGYTF.

This chain connects TRBV20-1 to TRBJ2-7; 7 bases agree with TRBD2. Germline values: CDR1 DFQATT, CDR2 SNEGSKA (reference sequence). The junction had 7 bases not matched to a gene; V was cut back by 3 bases and J by 2 bases. The CDR3 spans 14 residues. CDR3 sequence (DNA): TGCAGTGCTAGTTGGCTAGCGGACGCCTACGAGCAGTACTTC. Protein sequence: CSASWLADAYEQYF.

This clonotype was detected a few times. The chain combines TRBV20-1 with TRBJ2-5; D is possibly TRBD1 (6 bases). V lost 0 bases and J lost 5, with 13 bases in between. This CDR3 is 14 amino acids long. CDR1 and CDR2 from the germline V gene are DFQATT and SNEGSKA (reference sequence). The CDR3 coding sequence is TGCAGTGCTAGAGAAAACAGGGCGTGGGAGACCCAGTACTTC. Translating gives CSARENRAWETQYF.

The rearrangement uses TRBV7-8 and TRBJ1-3; D is unresolved. CDR3 length: 16 residues. V was cut by 4 bases and J by 7 bases, with 20 bases left in between. Germline assignment: CDR1 SGHVS and CDR2 FQNEAQ. The CDR3 region is CASSSDRPSPGNTIYF. In nucleotides, the CDR3 is TGTGCCAGCAGCTCCGATAGACCAAGCCCGGGGAACACCATATATTTT.

For the CDR3, the DNA is TGTGCCAGCAGCCAGAGGGGAAGGGGCACAGATACGCAGTATTTT. Encoded protein: CASSQRGRGTDTQYF. This sequence joins TRBV3-1 and TRBJ2-3, with D perhaps assigned TRBD1 or TRBD2 (5 bases each). Trimming cost V 3 bases and J 1 base, with 11 bases left between them. The CDR3 covers 15 residues. Germline V gene data show CDR1 as LGHDT and CDR2 as YNNKEL (reference sequence).

This chain connects TRBV20-1 to TRBJ2-1; TRBD2 might be the D (6 bases). The CDR3 spans 17 residues. Germline V gene lookup returns CDR1 DFQATT and CDR2 SNEGSKA (reference sequence). V dropped 6 bases and J dropped 6 bases, with 27 bases sitting between them. CDR3 sequence reads: CSAPYGMGGRLLNEQFF. In nucleotides, the CDR3 is TGCAGTGCGCCCTACGGGATGGGGGGACGTCTCCTCAATGAGCAGTTCTTC.

The chain combines TRBV12-3 or TRBV12-4 with TRBJ2-6; either TRBD1 or TRBD2 may fit D (5 bases each). The CDR3 is 15 residues long. Trimming shortened V by 2 bases and J by 4 bases, and 9 bases separated the two germline ends. The CDR3 DNA sequence: TGTGCCAGCAGTTTACGGGGCTGGGGGGCCAACGTCCTGACTTTC. Translating gives CASSLRGWGANVLTF.

The chain employs TRBV3-1 and TRBJ1-1; D is unresolved. Germline V gene data show CDR1 as LGHDT and CDR2 as YNNKEL (reference sequence). Deletions cut 1 base from V and 12 bases from J, with 9 bases between. The CDR3 loop spans 11 amino acids. CDR3 DNA: TGTGCCAGCAGCCAAGGAGTAGAAACTTTCTTT. Translating gives CASSQGVETFF. The full variable domain, completed using reference TRBV3-1 and TRBJ1-1, is DTAVSQTPKYLVTQMGNDKSIKCEQNLGHDTMYWYKQDSKKFLKIMFSYNNKELIINETVPNRFSPKSPDKAHLNLHINSLELGDSAVYFCASSQGVETFFGQGTRLTVV.

This clonotype appeared a few times. The J gene is TRBJ2-7, the V gene TRBV15, with D hard to call. The CDR3 is 13 residues long. CDR1 is LNHNV and CDR2 is YYDKDF in the germline V gene (reference sequence). V lost 0 bases and J 6 bases, leaving 9 bases between the germline ends. For the CDR3, the DNA is TGTGCCACCAGCAGAGATTTTCGGTCCGAGCAGTACTTC. This encodes CATSRDFRSEQYF.

CDR3 sequence reads: CASSSTDRGWADTQYF. The CDR3 nucleotides read TGTGCCAGCAGTTCAACCGACAGGGGTTGGGCAGATACGCAGTATTTT. J is TRBJ2-3 and V is TRBV12-3 or TRBV12-4; 8 positions agree with TRBD1. V lost 4 bases, J lost 4 bases, and 10 bases stayed unmatched. The CDR3 is 16 amino acids.

This clonotype was seen a single time. V usage is TRBV3-1 and J usage is TRBJ1-2; 7 bases align to TRBD1. There are 15 residues in the CDR3. Losses at the gene ends were 2 bases for V and 7 bases for J; bases not matched to a gene: 10. Germline CDR1 is LGHDT and CDR2 is YNNKEL (reference sequence). This CDR3 reads CASSQPTTGLVGYTF. The CDR3 bases are TGTGCCAGCAGCCAACCTACGACAGGGTTAGTTGGCTACACCTTC.

The chain joins TRBV30 to TRBJ2-5, with no clear D. The V end lost 1 base, the J end lost 5 bases, and 8 bases lay between the germline ends. Germline CDR1 is GTSNPN and CDR2 is SVGIG (reference sequence). This CDR3 comprises 12 residues. The CDR3 reads CAWSGSRETQYF. The CDR3, as DNA: TGTGCCTGGAGTGGGTCCAGGGAGACCCAGTACTTC.

This clonotype has more than one count but fewer than ten. The gene calls are TRBV6-5 and TRBJ2-7; D uncertain. Trimming removed 2 bases at V and 6 bases at J, with 5 bases between. This CDR3 is 11 amino acids long. Per germline, CDR1 MNHEY and CDR2 SVGAGI. The CDR3, as DNA: TGTGCCAGCAGTTACAAGGGCGAGCAGTACTTC. As protein: CASSYKGEQYF.